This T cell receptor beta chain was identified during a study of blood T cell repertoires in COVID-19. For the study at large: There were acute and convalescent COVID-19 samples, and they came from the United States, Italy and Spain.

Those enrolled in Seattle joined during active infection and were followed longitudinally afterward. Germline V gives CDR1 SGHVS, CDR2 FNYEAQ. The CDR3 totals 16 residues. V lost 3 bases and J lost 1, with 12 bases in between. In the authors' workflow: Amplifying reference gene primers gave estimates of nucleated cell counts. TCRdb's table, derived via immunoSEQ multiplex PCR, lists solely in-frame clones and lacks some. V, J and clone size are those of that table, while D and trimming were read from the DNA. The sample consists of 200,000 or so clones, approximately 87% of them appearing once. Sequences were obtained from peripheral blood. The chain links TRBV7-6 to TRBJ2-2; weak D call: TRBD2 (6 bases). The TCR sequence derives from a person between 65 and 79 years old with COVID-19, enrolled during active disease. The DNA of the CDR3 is TGTGCCAGCAGCTTTGGGGGAGGACTGAACACCGGGGAGCTGTTTTTT. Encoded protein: CASSFGGGLNTGELFF.